This entry lists 20 T cell receptor beta chains sequenced from one sample in a study of T cell changes during pregnancy in multiple sclerosis. Method: immunoSEQ multiplex PCR; TCRdb's copy keeps in-frame clones and lacks some. The sample includes around 42,000 clones, 88% seen only once; the top ten take about 5%. The sample consisted of peripheral blood, taken in the first trimester of pregnancy. The receptor set was obtained from a female donor in good health, enrolled as a control in a pregnancy study.

V usage is TRBV7-3 and J usage is TRBJ2-7, with D perhaps TRBD1 (5 bases). Looked up from germline, CDR1 is SGHTA and CDR2 is FQGTGA. The CDR3 runs 17 residues. V gave up 2 bases and J gave up 4 bases, with 21 bases separating them. This CDR3 is CASSLVIRPVRQYEQYF. CDR3 DNA: TGTGCCAGCAGCTTAGTTATAAGGCCAGTTCGACAGTACGAGCAGTACTTC.

Here the CDR3 DNA reads TGTGCCAGCAGCCCAACAGGGGCTAATGGCTACACCTTC. Its protein is CASSPTGANGYTF. The J gene is TRBJ1-2, the V gene TRBV14; 7 nucleotides agree with TRBD1. The CDR3 is 13 residues long. The ends lost 4 bases at V and 6 bases at J; junction bases unmatched: 5. The germline V gene encodes CDR1 SGHDN and CDR2 FVKESK.

This clone came up once. The chain uses TRBV28 and TRBJ2-7; D gene uncertain. V lost 4 bases and J 6 bases, leaving 4 bases between the germline ends. This CDR3 contains 10 residues. The germline V gene has CDR1 MDHEN and CDR2 SYDVKM. The CDR3 region has the DNA TGTGCCAGCAGTTCGTTCGAGCAGTACTTC. Protein sequence: CASSSFEQYF.

The rearrangement uses TRBV4-2 and TRBJ2-3; tentative D call: TRBD1 (6 bases). Between the trimmed V and J ends, which lost 11 bases and 10 bases, there was a span of 22 bases. This CDR3 is 13 amino acids long. Germline assignment: CDR1 LGHNA and CDR2 YNFKEQ. Written as DNA, the CDR3 is TGTGCCGAACACCCCAGGGGAAGGTTCGCGCAGTATTTT. Protein sequence: CAEHPRGRFAQYF.

The rearrangement joins TRBV5-1 to TRBJ2-2; the match to TRBD2 covers 10 bases. CDR3 length: 16 residues. V was clipped by 2 bases and J by 5 bases; unmatched bases: 6. The germline V gene encodes CDR1 SGHRS and CDR2 YFSETQ. CDR3 sequence (DNA): TGCGCCAGCAGCTTATTCCTAGCGGGGGCGACCGGGGAGCTGTTTTTT. Protein product: CASSLFLAGATGELFF.

The genes are TRBV6-6 and TRBJ1-2, with D uncertain. V was trimmed by 2 bases and J by 8 bases, leaving 15 bases between them. This CDR3 has 14 amino acids. CDR1 MNHNY and CDR2 SVGAGI come from the germline V gene (reference sequence). CDR3 nucleotide sequence: TGTGCCAGCAGTTACAATCTTGGGCGGGGAGGCTACACCTTC. This translates into CASSYNLGRGGYTF.

V and J are TRBV13 and TRBJ1-1; D gene ambiguous. The V and J ends lost 6 bases and 6 bases respectively, with 14 bases between them. The CDR3 runs 13 residues. Germline CDR1 and CDR2: PRHDT and FYEKMQ (reference sequence). This CDR3 reads CASRSRGRSEAFF. The CDR3, as DNA: TGTGCCAGCAGATCCCGCGGTCGGTCTGAAGCTTTCTTT.

This chain connects TRBV10-3 to TRBJ1-3; 10 bases map to TRBD1. Per the germline V gene, CDR1 is ENHRY and CDR2 is SYGVKD. The CDR3 length is 19 residues. The V and J ends lost 3 bases and 0 bases, in that order; junction bases with no gene match: 11. In DNA, the CDR3 is TGTGCCATCAGTGACCAGACAGGGGGCGAAGGGAACTCTGGAAACACCATATATTTT. Its translation: CAISDQTGGEGNSGNTIYF.

The J gene is TRBJ1-1, the V gene TRBV6-1, with TRBD1 as a possible D gene (6 bases). Germline values: CDR1 MNHNS, CDR2 SASEGT. Trimming shortened V by 2 bases and J by 4 bases, and 14 bases separated the two germline ends. The CDR3 contains 15 residues. In nucleotides, the CDR3 is TGTGCCAGCAGTGAACAACGGGGGGGCAGCACTGAAGCTTTCTTT. It translates to CASSEQRGGSTEAFF.

CDR3 amino acids: CASSFQGQGNTEAFF. CDR3 DNA: TGCGCCAGCAGCTTCCAGGGACAGGGGAACACTGAAGCTTTCTTT. The gene calls are TRBV5-1 and TRBJ1-1; 9 bases map to TRBD1. The CDR3 is made up of 15 amino acids. The V gene's germline CDR1 is SGHRS and CDR2 YFSETQ. Unmatched junction bases numbered 3, after V lost 2 bases and J lost 1 base.

This clone has a single count. The rearrangement joins TRBV21-1 to TRBJ2-7; TRBD2 is the table's D call and was not checked against the DNA. TRBV21-1 is a listed pseudogene. The CDR3 sequence is 15 residues long. As DNA, the CDR3 is TGTGCCAGCAGCAAAGATAATGGGATTTGGGGGGGGAAGTACTTC. Translated: CASSKDNGIWGGKYF.

The chain combines TRBV6-6 with TRBJ1-4, with D possibly being TRBD1 (6 bases). The V gene lost 6 bases and the J gene lost 2 bases, with 10 bases spanning the gap. The length of the CDR3 is 14 residues. Per the germline V gene, CDR1 is MNHNY and CDR2 is SVGAGI (reference sequence). CDR3: CASRTQGTNEKLFF. The CDR3 DNA follows: TGTGCCAGCAGGACCCAGGGGACTAATGAAAAACTGTTTTTT.

J is TRBJ1-5 and V is TRBV2; TRBD1 matches 7 bases. CDR3 length equals 13 residues. Germline CDR1 is SNHLY and CDR2 is FYNNEI. J lost 4 bases, V lost 6 bases, and 3 bases had no gene match. This CDR3 reads CASRMTGNQPQHF. DNA for the CDR3: TGTGCCAGCAGAATGACAGGGAATCAGCCCCAGCATTTT.

The CDR3 DNA reads TGTGCCAGCAGCTTAGCCGGGACACCCTACGAGCAGTACTTC. This translates into CASSLAGTPYEQYF. The chain joins TRBV7-9 to TRBJ2-7; D may be TRBD1 (6 bases). Germline assignment: CDR1 SEHNR and CDR2 FQNEAQ (reference sequence). The CDR3 extends over 14 amino acids. Trimming removed 0 bases from V and 2 bases from J, with 8 bases in between.

V is TRBV4-3 and J is TRBJ2-7; 10 nucleotides line up with TRBD1. CDR1 LGHNA and CDR2 YSLEER come from the germline V gene. The length of the CDR3 is 16 residues. With 3 bases clipped from V and 3 bases from J, the junction kept 8 bases outside the gene matches. This CDR3 is CASSQAPGTGVYEQYF. CDR3 in DNA: TGCGCCAGCAGCCAGGCCCCCGGGACAGGGGTCTACGAGCAGTACTTC.

This clone was seen a handful of times. The chain employs TRBV29-1 and TRBJ1-1; 7 bases agree with TRBD1. The V gene's germline CDR1 is SQVTM and CDR2 ANQGSEA. The CDR3 has 13 amino acids. V shed 7 bases, J shed 5 bases, and the junction held 10 bases outside the gene matches. As DNA, the CDR3 is TGCAGCGGTTGGACAGGTTCAAAGACTGAAGCTTTCTTT. Amino acids: CSGWTGSKTEAFF.

The chain links TRBV5-1 to TRBJ1-1; possibly TRBD1 for D (5 bases). This CDR3 spans 13 amino acids. Germline V gives CDR1 SGHRS, CDR2 YFSETQ. Deletions cut 2 bases from V and 1 base from J, with 6 bases between. DNA for the CDR3: TGCGCCAGCAGCTTACAGGCGAACACTGAAGCTTTCTTT. Its translation: CASSLQANTEAFF.

CDR3 nucleotide sequence: TGTGCCAGCAGCTTGGGGGGACGGACATCTGGAAACACCATATATTTT. It specifies CASSLGGRTSGNTIYF. The genes are TRBV7-2 and TRBJ1-3; tentatively, D is TRBD1 (5 bases). The length of the CDR3 is 16 residues. CDR1 and CDR2 from the germline V gene are SGHTA and FQGNSA. V shed 3 bases and J shed 1 base, with 13 bases lying between them.

The chain employs TRBV7-2 and TRBJ2-7; D is ambiguous. The CDR3 totals 15 residues. CDR1 is SGHTA, CDR2 FQGNSA, per germline. V was pared by 2 bases and J by 1 base, with 12 bases between. The CDR3 sequence: CASSLHVGGSYEQYF. The CDR3 nucleotides are TGTGCCAGCAGCTTACATGTTGGCGGTTCCTACGAGCAGTACTTC.

The J gene is TRBJ2-7, the V gene TRBV10-1; 9 nucleotides match TRBD1. CDR3 length: 16 residues. The V gene end was trimmed by 2 bases and the J gene end by 5 bases; junction bases not matched to a gene: 10. Germline CDR1 is WNHNN and CDR2 is SYGVQD (reference sequence). The CDR3 is CASSELHNRGRNEQYF. As DNA, the CDR3 is TGCGCCAGCAGTGAGCTACACAACAGGGGGCGGAACGAGCAGTACTTC.